Listed here are 20 T cell receptor beta chains from one sample, sequenced in a study of T cells after yellow fever vaccination. TCRdb re-called the 5' RACE reads with MiXCR, one entry per CDR3 protein. Among about 370,000 distinct CDR3 sequences listed, roughly 11% were seen once. Source: PBMCs, taken on the day of the first yellow fever vaccination. All receptors derive from a man younger than 35 who received the YFV17D yellow fever vaccine.

The table lists this clonotype with a few counts. The chain employs TRBV6-4 and TRBJ2-1; TRBD2 aligns across 7 bases. Unmatched junction bases numbered 3, after V lost 2 bases and J lost 5 bases. The germline gives CDR1 MRHNA, CDR2 SNTAGT. The CDR3 extends over 14 amino acids. The CDR3 coding sequence is TGTGCCAGCAGTGACGGACTAGAAAACAATGAGCAGTTCTTC. This encodes CASSDGLENNEQFF.

This clonotype has only a few counts. This chain connects TRBV10-1 to TRBJ1-1; D is perhaps TRBD1 (5 bases). The CDR3 length is 13 residues. The V end lost 6 bases, the J end lost 10 bases, and 18 bases lay between the germline ends. Per germline, CDR1 WNHNN and CDR2 SYGVQD (reference sequence). CDR3 nucleotides: TGCGCCAGCAGCGCTCACTCCAATGGGGGAGCTTTCTTT. Translating it yields CASSAHSNGGAFF.

The chain employs TRBV10-2 and TRBJ1-1; D is undetermined. Trimming took off 10 bases at V and 0 bases at J, with 15 bases between the two ends. This CDR3 comprises 14 residues. The germline V gene has CDR1 WSHSY and CDR2 SAAADI. The CDR3 sequence is CATLGFSMNTEAFF. The CDR3 DNA is TGCGCCACACTCGGTTTTAGTATGAACACTGAAGCTTTCTTT.

This clonotype was recorded once. The genes are TRBV7-9 and TRBJ1-6, with TRBD1 as a possible D gene (5 bases). The CDR3 contains 13 residues. The V gene's germline CDR1 is SEHNR and CDR2 FQNEAQ (reference sequence). The chain's CDR3 is CAGVGRPLSPLHF. CDR3 sequence (DNA): TGTGCTGGGGTGGGACGGCCGTTGTCGCCCCTCCACTTT. Full variable domain (missing parts from reference TRBV7-9 and TRBJ1-6): DTGVSQNPRHKITKRGQNVTFRCDPISEHNRLYWYRQTLGQGPEFLTYFQNEAQLEKSRLLSDRFSAERPKGSFSTLEIQRTEQGDSAMYLCAGVGRPLSPLHFGNGTRLTVT.

The DNA for the CDR3 is TGTGCCAGCAATCGTGATCCCGAGGGTAACACCATATATTTT. The encoded protein is CASNRDPEGNTIYF. The chain combines TRBV6-1 with TRBJ1-3; no reliable D call. Trimming took 7 bases from V and 7 from J, leaving 17 bases between them. This CDR3 has 14 amino acids. Germline loops: CDR1 MNHNS, CDR2 SASEGT.

V gene TRBV4-1 combines with J gene TRBJ2-3, with a tentative D call TRBD2 (7 bases). Germline CDR1 is MGHRA and CDR2 is YSYEKL. The germline V and J ends were trimmed by 3 bases and 4 bases, with 20 bases remaining between them. The CDR3 contains 17 residues. The CDR3 reads CASSHLEGGGPSDTQYF. CDR3 nucleotide sequence: TGCGCCAGCAGCCACCTAGAGGGGGGGGGGCCGTCAGATACGCAGTATTTT.

This clonotype was observed a handful of times. V and J are TRBV4-2 and TRBJ2-1; tentative D call: TRBD2 (7 bases). Trimming cost V 11 bases and J 5 bases, with 19 bases left between them. The CDR3 sequence is 14 residues long. Looked up from germline, CDR1 is LGHNA and CDR2 is YNFKEQ. The CDR3 reads CAVEGGAGNNEQFF. The CDR3 nucleotides read TGTGCCGTCGAGGGGGGGGCGGGAAACAATGAGCAGTTCTTC.

The gene calls are TRBV6-5 and TRBJ2-7, with D maybe TRBD2 (5 bases). The CDR3 covers 15 residues. V lost 2 bases and J 4 bases, leaving 15 bases between the germline ends. Germline V gives CDR1 MNHEY, CDR2 SVGAGI. In nucleotides, the CDR3 is TGTGCCAGCAGTTACGGGGAGACGGATTATTACGAGCAGTACTTC. Protein sequence: CASSYGETDYYEQYF.

The chain recombines TRBV5-1 with TRBJ2-2; D might be TRBD2 (7 bases). CDR1 SGHRS and CDR2 YFSETQ come from the germline V gene. Trimming stripped 5 bases from V and 2 bases from J, with 16 bases between. The CDR3 is 16 amino acids. CDR3 in DNA: TGCGCCAGCAGGAGGGGGGGATCCGCAAACACCGGGGAGCTGTTTTTT. Translating gives CASRRGGSANTGELFF.

The chain uses TRBV18 and TRBJ2-3; perhaps TRBD2 as D (5 bases). Deletions cut 4 bases from V and 0 bases from J, with 8 bases between. The CDR3 loop spans 14 amino acids. Germline V gives CDR1 KGHSH, CDR2 LQKENI. The CDR3 loop is CASSQAASTDTQYF. CDR3 in DNA: TGTGCCAGCTCACAAGCGGCTAGCACAGATACGCAGTATTTT.

This clonotype was counted a few times. The rearrangement links TRBV4-3 to TRBJ2-3; D uncertain. CDR3 size: 15 residues. V was trimmed by 2 bases and J by 0 bases, leaving 9 bases between them. Per germline, CDR1 LGHNA and CDR2 YSLEER. CDR3 nucleotides: TGCGCCAGCAGCCAACTAGTAGACAGCACAGATACGCAGTATTTT. Its protein product is CASSQLVDSTDTQYF.

This clonotype has just a few counts. The chain has TRBV27 and TRBJ1-2; 7 bases are a match to TRBD1. The CDR3 is 13 amino acids. Trimming at V came to 8 bases and at J to 4 bases, leaving 7 bases not matched to a gene. The germline CDR1 and CDR2 sequences are MNHEY and SMNVEV (reference sequence). The CDR3 region has the DNA TGTGCCAGCGGCCCGGGACAGATCTATGGCTACACCTTC. Its protein product is CASGPGQIYGYTF.

V and J are TRBV20-1 and TRBJ1-5, with TRBD1 matching over 8 bases. The CDR3 loop spans 14 amino acids. V trimming: 6 bases; J trimming: 6 bases; junction bases outside the gene matches: 10. Germline loops: CDR1 DFQATT, CDR2 SNEGSKA (reference sequence). Written as DNA, the CDR3 is TGCAGTGCCCTCGGACAGGGAAAAGGTCAGCCCCAGCATTTT. Its translation is CSALGQGKGQPQHF.

This clonotype was seen only a few times. This chain links TRBV9 with TRBJ2-5; D perhaps matches TRBD1 (6 bases). CDR1 SGDLS and CDR2 YYNGEE come from the germline V gene. This CDR3 comprises 15 residues. Trimming pared 3 bases from V and 4 bases from J, leaving 16 bases between. The CDR3 region has the DNA TGTGCCAGCAGCGGGGGACACCCGCAGTCAGAGACCCAGTACTTC. As protein: CASSGGHPQSETQYF.

This clonotype has a handful of counts. The rearrangement joins TRBV9 to TRBJ2-6; D possibly corresponds to TRBD1 (5 bases). This CDR3 spans 17 amino acids. The ends were cut back, 0 bases at V and 0 bases at J, with 10 bases in the middle. Germline V gives CDR1 SGDLS, CDR2 YYNGEE. CDR3 coding DNA: TGTGCCAGCAGCGTAGGACAGATAAGCTCTGGGGCCAACGTCCTGACTTTC. Translating gives CASSVGQISSGANVLTF.

The gene calls are TRBV5-1 and TRBJ1-2, with TRBD1 matching over 9 bases. The junction had 21 bases not matched to a gene; V was cut back by 2 bases and J by 4 bases. Per the germline V gene, CDR1 is SGHRS and CDR2 is YFSETQ. The CDR3 is made up of 20 amino acids. The CDR3 region is CASSFNPGQGNLRVAYGYTF. For the CDR3, the DNA is TGCGCCAGCAGCTTTAACCCGGGACAGGGAAATTTGAGGGTAGCCTATGGCTACACCTTC.

This sequence joins TRBV6-5 and TRBJ2-1; D may be TRBD2 (5 bases). Germline CDR1 is MNHEY and CDR2 is SVGAGI. The CDR3 has 14 residues. V lost 2 bases and J 5 bases, leaving 10 bases between the germline ends. CDR3 coding DNA: TGTGCCAGCAGTTACATGGGAGTCGACAATGAGCAGTTCTTC. Protein product: CASSYMGVDNEQFF.

The chain couples TRBV20-1 to TRBJ1-2, with TRBD1 identical over 11 bases. With V trimmed by 4 bases and J by 4 bases, 2 bases remained unmatched. The germline gives CDR1 DFQATT, CDR2 SNEGSKA (reference sequence). The CDR3 totals 13 residues. As DNA, the CDR3 is TGCAGTGCTACCGGGACAGGGGGCTATGGCTACACCTTC. Protein: CSATGTGGYGYTF.

This clonotype showed up just a few times. The rearrangement uses TRBV7-8 and TRBJ1-1; the D is unclear. Germline V gene data show CDR1 as SGHVS and CDR2 as FQNEAQ. Trimming removed 5 bases at V and 12 bases at J, with 13 bases between. The CDR3 is 11 amino acids. The CDR3 is CASSPAEQTFF. DNA for the CDR3: TGTGCCAGCAGCCCCGCGGAACAAACTTTCTTT. The full variable domain, its missing parts supplied by reference TRBV7-8 and TRBJ1-1, is GAGVSQSPRYKVAKRGQDVALRCDPISGHVSLFWYQQALGQGPEFLTYFQNEAQLDKSGLPSDRFFAERPEGSVSTLKIQRTQQEDSAVYLCASSPAEQTFFGQGTRLTVV.

This clonotype occurred a few times. V gene TRBV6-1 combines with J gene TRBJ2-7, with D possibly being TRBD1 (6 bases). Germline CDR1 is MNHNS and CDR2 is SASEGT. V lost 4 bases and J 6 bases, leaving 13 bases between the germline ends. The CDR3 spans 13 residues. CDR3 nucleotides: TGTGCCAGCAGTGCGGAGAGAGGGGGCGAGCAGTACGTC. Residues: CASSAERGGEQYV.